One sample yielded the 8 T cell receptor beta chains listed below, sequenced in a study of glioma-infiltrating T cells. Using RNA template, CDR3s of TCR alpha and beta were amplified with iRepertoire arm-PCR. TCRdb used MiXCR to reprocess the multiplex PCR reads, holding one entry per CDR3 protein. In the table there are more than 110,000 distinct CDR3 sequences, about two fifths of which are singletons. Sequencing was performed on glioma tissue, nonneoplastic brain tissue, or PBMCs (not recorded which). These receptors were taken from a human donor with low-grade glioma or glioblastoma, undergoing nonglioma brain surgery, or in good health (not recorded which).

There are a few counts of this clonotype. As DNA, the CDR3 is TGTGCCAGCAGTGCCGGGACAGGTTTCGGAGATACGCAGTATTTT. It codes for CASSAGTGFGDTQYF. The rearrangement joins TRBV28 to TRBJ2-3, with 8 bases lining up with TRBD1. Unmatched junction bases numbered 9, after V lost 5 bases and J lost 5 bases. Germline CDR1 and CDR2: MDHEN and SYDVKM. The CDR3 loop spans 15 amino acids.

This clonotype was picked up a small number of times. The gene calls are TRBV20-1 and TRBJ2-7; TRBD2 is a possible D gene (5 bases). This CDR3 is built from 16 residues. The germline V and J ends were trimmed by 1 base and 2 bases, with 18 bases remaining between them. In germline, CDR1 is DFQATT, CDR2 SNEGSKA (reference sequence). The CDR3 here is CSARVGGAIPTYEQYF. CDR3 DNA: TGCAGTGCTAGAGTTGGAGGCGCCATTCCTACCTACGAGCAGTACTTC.

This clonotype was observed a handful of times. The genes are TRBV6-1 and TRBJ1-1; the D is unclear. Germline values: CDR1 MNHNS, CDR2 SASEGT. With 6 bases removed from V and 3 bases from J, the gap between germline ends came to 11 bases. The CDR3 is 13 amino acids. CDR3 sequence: CASSDWLDTEAFF. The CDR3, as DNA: TGTGCCAGCAGCGATTGGTTGGACACTGAAGCTTTCTTT.

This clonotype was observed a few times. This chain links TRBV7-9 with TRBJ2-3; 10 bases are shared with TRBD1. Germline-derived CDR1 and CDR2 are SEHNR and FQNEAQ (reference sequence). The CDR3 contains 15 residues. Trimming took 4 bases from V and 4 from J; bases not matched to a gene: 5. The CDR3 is CASSSRDRGADTQYF. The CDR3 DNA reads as TGTGCCAGCAGCTCCCGGGACAGGGGCGCAGATACGCAGTATTTT.

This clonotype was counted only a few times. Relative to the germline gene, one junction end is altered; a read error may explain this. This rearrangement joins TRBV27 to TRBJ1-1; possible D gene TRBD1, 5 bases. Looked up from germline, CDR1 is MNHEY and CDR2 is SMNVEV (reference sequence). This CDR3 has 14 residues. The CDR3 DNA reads TGTGCCATCAGTGACAGACCGTTGAACACTGAAGCTTTCTTT. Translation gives CAISDRPLNTEAFF.

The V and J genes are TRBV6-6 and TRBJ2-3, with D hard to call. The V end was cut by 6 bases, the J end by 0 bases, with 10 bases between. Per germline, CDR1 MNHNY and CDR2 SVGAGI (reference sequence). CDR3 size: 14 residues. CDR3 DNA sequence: TGTGCCAGCAGACCCCTAGTTAGCACAGATACGCAGTATTTT. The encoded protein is CASRPLVSTDTQYF.

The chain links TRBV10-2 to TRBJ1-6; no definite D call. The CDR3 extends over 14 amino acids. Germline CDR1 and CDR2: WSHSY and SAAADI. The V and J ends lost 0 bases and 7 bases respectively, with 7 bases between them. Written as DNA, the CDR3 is TGCGCCAGCAGTGAGTCTAACGGGAATTCACCCCTCCACTTT. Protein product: CASSESNGNSPLHF.

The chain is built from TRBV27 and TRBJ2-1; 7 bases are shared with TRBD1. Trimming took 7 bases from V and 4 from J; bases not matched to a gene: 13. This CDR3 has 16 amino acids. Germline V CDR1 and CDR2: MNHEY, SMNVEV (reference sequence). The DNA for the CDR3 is TGTGCCAGCAAGGTCAGACAGGGCGAATTTTACAATGAGCAGTTCTTC. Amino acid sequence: CASKVRQGEFYNEQFF.